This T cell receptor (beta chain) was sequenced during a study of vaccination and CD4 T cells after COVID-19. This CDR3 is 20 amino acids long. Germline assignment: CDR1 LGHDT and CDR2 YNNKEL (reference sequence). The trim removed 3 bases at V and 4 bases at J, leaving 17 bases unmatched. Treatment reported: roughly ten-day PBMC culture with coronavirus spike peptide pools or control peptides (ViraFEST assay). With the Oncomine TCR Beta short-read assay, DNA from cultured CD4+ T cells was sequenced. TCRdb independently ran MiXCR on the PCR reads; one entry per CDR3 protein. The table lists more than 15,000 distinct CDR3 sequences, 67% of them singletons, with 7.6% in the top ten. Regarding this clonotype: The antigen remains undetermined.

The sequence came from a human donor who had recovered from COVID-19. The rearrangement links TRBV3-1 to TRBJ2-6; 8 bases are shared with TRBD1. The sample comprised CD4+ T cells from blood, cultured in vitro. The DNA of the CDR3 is TGTGCCAGCAGCCAGCGGACCCAGGGGGCGCATATCGGAGGGGCCAACGTCCTGACTTTC. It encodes CASSQRTQGAHIGGANVLTF.